These 8 T cell receptor beta chains were all obtained from the same sample, sequenced in a study of Graves' ophthalmopathy and Graves' hyperthyroidism. Scientists amplified the TCR beta CDR3 regions from RNA transcripts. RT-PCR in the first round used HTBI primers; a second-round multiplex PCR followed. TCRdb reanalysed the multiplex PCR reads using MiXCR and keeps one entry per CDR3 protein. The sample has about 620,000 distinct CDR3 sequences; around a fifth are singletons. Material for sequencing was peripheral blood. The receptors stem from a woman aged 18 to 35 with stable Graves' hyperthyroidism. Some clones in this sample may be carry-over from other donors' samples.

This clonotype has a count of ten or more. The chain recombines TRBV6-2 or TRBV6-3 with TRBJ2-5; D remains ambiguous. The V and J ends lost 7 bases and 1 base respectively, with 10 bases between them. The CDR3 contains 13 residues. Germline assignment: CDR1 MNHEY and CDR2 SVGEGT. The CDR3 DNA reads as TGTGCCAGCACCCAAAGGCTCCAAGAGACCCAGTACTTC. This gives the protein CASTQRLQETQYF.

V usage is TRBV24-1 and J usage is TRBJ2-2; D may correspond to TRBD1 or TRBD2 (6 bases each). Trimming took off 4 bases at V and 5 bases at J, with 10 bases between the two ends. Germline V gene data show CDR1 as KGHDR and CDR2 as SFDVKD. The CDR3 spans 14 residues. CDR3 in DNA: TGTGCCACCAGTGACCGAGGGGGGACCGGGGAGCTGTTTTTT. It translates to CATSDRGGTGELFF.

The CDR3 here is CASSRPAPETQYF. The DNA for the CDR3 is TGTGCCAGCTCACGTCCGGCGCCAGAGACCCAGTACTTC. V gene TRBV6-1 combines with J gene TRBJ2-5; D uncertain. The CDR3 consists of 13 residues. In germline, CDR1 is MNHNS, CDR2 SASEGT. V lost 8 bases and J lost 4, with 14 bases in between.

This clonotype was seen ten or more times. This chain connects TRBV12-3 or TRBV12-4 to TRBJ1-2; 7 positions match TRBD1. The CDR3 runs to 15 residues. Trimming at V came to 7 bases and at J to 5 bases, leaving 13 bases not matched to a gene. The CDR3 coding sequence is TGTGCCAGCACCGCCGCTACGACAGGGCTATATGGCTACACCTTC. It codes for CASTAATTGLYGYTF.

There are many counts of this clonotype. A much more abundant neighbour one base away suggests this may be a read error. The CDR3 does not close with the conserved phenylalanine or tryptophan, likely indicating a read error. The rearrangement joins TRBV15 to TRBJ2-7; the D call may be TRBD1 or TRBD2 (5 bases each). Per the germline V gene, CDR1 is LNHNV and CDR2 is YYDKDF (reference sequence). This CDR3 has 16 amino acids. Trimming took off 4 bases at V and 3 bases at J, with 19 bases between the two ends. The CDR3, as DNA: TGTGCCACCAGCAACCAAACGGGGACGGATCTCTACGAGCAGTACCTC. Translated: CATSNQTGTDLYEQYL.

This chain uses TRBV6-5 with TRBJ2-7, with TRBD1 matching 10 bases. Germline CDR1 MNHEY, CDR2 SVGAGI. Trimming cost V 7 bases and J 1 base; bases outside gene matches: 10. This CDR3 comprises 16 residues. DNA of the CDR3: TGTGCCAGCATTTCCATCGGGACAGGGGATTCCTACGAGCAGTACTTC. It codes for CASISIGTGDSYEQYF.

This clonotype was recorded at least ten times. V and J are TRBV20-1 and TRBJ2-4, with 8 bases identical to TRBD2. The CDR3 is 14 residues long. Germline V gives CDR1 DFQATT, CDR2 SNEGSKA (reference sequence). This CDR3 reads CSATGGGPGVIQYF. CDR3 DNA sequence: TGCAGCGCCACCGGGGGGGGCCCAGGTGTCATTCAGTACTTC.

Many counts were recorded for this clonotype. J is TRBJ2-3 and V is TRBV6-2 or TRBV6-3; 7 bases match TRBD1. The CDR3 has 15 residues. Germline assignment: CDR1 MNHEY and CDR2 SVGEGT. Trimming took 2 bases from V and 3 from J; bases not matched to a gene: 5. In DNA form, the CDR3 reads TGTGCCAGCAGTTACGCTGACAGGGAAACAGATACGCAGTATTTT. Protein: CASSYADRETDTQYF.